The 5 T cell receptor beta chains given below trace back to one sample, sequenced in a study of CD8 T cells in Susac syndrome. Random hexamers served to reverse transcribe roughly 0.45 to 1 ug RNA. TCRdb passed the immunoSEQ multiplex PCR reads through MiXCR, listing each CDR3 protein once. This sample has 150,000 or so distinct CDR3 sequences, with approximately 95% found just once. The material sequenced was CD4+ T cells from PBMCs. The receptors here all came from a human donor with Susac syndrome.

The J gene is TRBJ2-5, the V gene TRBV30; tentatively, D is TRBD2 (6 bases). The germline V gene has CDR1 GTSNPN and CDR2 SVGIG (reference sequence). Trimming took 7 bases from V and 4 from J, leaving 13 bases between them. This CDR3 has 12 amino acids. The CDR3 is CAFKRAGETQYF. In DNA, the CDR3 is TGTGCCTTCAAGCGGGCTGGAGAGACCCAGTACTTC. Together with reference TRBV30 and TRBJ2-5, the CDR3 gives the full variable domain: SQTIHQWPATLVQPVGSPLSLECTVEGTSNPNLYWYRQAAGRGLQLLFYSVGIGQISSEVPQNLSASRPQDRQFILSSKKLLLSDSGFYLCAFKRAGETQYFGPGTRLLVL.

This sequence joins TRBV15 and TRBJ1-2; no clear D gene. V dropped 0 bases and J dropped 2 bases, with 7 bases sitting between them. The CDR3 is 14 amino acids. Germline loops: CDR1 LNHNV, CDR2 YYDKDF (reference sequence). The DNA for the CDR3 is TGTGCCACCAGCAGAGAATTCGGAAACTATGGCTACACCTTC. This codes for CATSREFGNYGYTF.

The genes are TRBV14 and TRBJ1-2; D not certain. The CDR3 covers 13 residues. Germline V gene data show CDR1 as SGHDN and CDR2 as FVKESK. V lost 0 bases and J 6 bases, leaving 8 bases between the germline ends. CDR3 DNA: TGTGCCAGCAGCCAAGATATGGGTCATGGCTACACCTTC. This translates into CASSQDMGHGYTF.

This chain connects TRBV10-3 to TRBJ2-5, with D unclear. Trimming removed 3 bases at V and 8 bases at J, with 13 bases between. The CDR3 sequence is 13 residues long. Looked up from germline, CDR1 is ENHRY and CDR2 is SYGVKD. The CDR3 nucleotides read TGTGCCATCAGTGACCCCAGCTTAAATACCCAGTACTTC. It specifies CAISDPSLNTQYF.

This chain uses TRBV7-8 with TRBJ1-5; the D is unclear. This CDR3 region has 14 residues. The germline gives CDR1 SGHVS, CDR2 FQNEAQ. V was cut by 0 bases and J by 4 bases, with 7 bases left in between. This CDR3 reads CASSLAKGNQPQHF. The CDR3 coding sequence is TGTGCCAGCAGCTTAGCGAAGGGTAATCAGCCCCAGCATTTT.